The entry below describes one TCR beta chain. Its binding antigen is unknown. Base qualities are not at hand, and no much larger clone is one base apart. The sample is drawn from a study of cytomegalovirus exposure and HLA in healthy donors (TCRdb year 2017). With respect to the entire study: An earlier analysis of a few hundred of the donors reported 276 Gb of sequence data and 117 million unique TCR beta sequences obtained from about 200 million T cells. To decide whether each TCR beta V gene segment behaved as functional or pseudogenic, an earlier analysis of approximately 600 of the donors relied on high-throughput TCR beta sequencing. Donor age, sex, ethnicity and CMV serostatus were collected together with the repertoire data. Genome-wide SNP genotypes for about three fifths of the roughly 670 donors were used in a later genetic analysis, which treated that subset as a discovery cohort. All discovery cohort repertoires had been generated on a single sequencing platform. On average, 235,054 unique TCR beta nucleotide sequences were sequenced per donor among a few hundred genotyped donors of the cohort, with roughly 18% of those sequences being non-productive. Several DR-DQ haplotypes were handled as single units for association and clustering, since linkage in the cohort was strong. Around 330 gigabases of sequencing data and around 88 million unique TCR sequences made up an early release that covered 500 to 650 HLA-typed donors. Class I and class II HLA loci were covered by the typing at four-digit resolution. Rather than using new phenotypic data, the later analysis identified candidate immune exposures from TCR beta sequences and from how often those sequences occurred across donors. The study was designed to test whether signatures of past pathogen exposure could be identified by cataloging public T cell receptors. A later analysis re-examined previously published TCR beta repertoires from hundreds of donors and added high-resolution HLA genotyping to investigate patterns of TCR occurrence. In addition to the first cohort of 666 subjects, a separate validation cohort of approximately 110 different subjects was used. To predict cytomegalovirus infection status, the study combined high-throughput TCR immunosequencing, statistical association of individual TCRs with disease status, and machine learning. Of the roughly 400 genotyped donors, 65% to 90% fell in the genetic ancestry cluster associated with self-reported Caucasian donors. The study used immunosequencing to profile the T cell repertoires of some 600 subjects and linked those repertoires to cytomegalovirus serostatus. The number of typed donors differed by locus: roughly 620-630 for A, B, C, DRB1 and DQB1; 522 for DQA1; 606 for DPA1; and about 450 for DPB1.

The receptor library was made with the immunoSEQ multiplex PCR assay. For the multiplex PCR, a mixture combining 60 forward primers for TCR Vbeta segments and 13 reverse primers for TCR Jbeta segments was used. A multiplex PCR assay on genomic DNA amplified the CDR3 region of rearranged TCR beta genes. On the Illumina HiSeq System, the amplified TCR beta libraries were sequenced as 87-base-pair reads. The study's processing was this. A later analysis counted approximately 74 million unique TCR beta chains across the 600 to 850 repertoires, and some 11 million of these chains were shared by at least two donors. A nearest-neighbor algorithm error-corrected the raw reads and collapsed the reads into unique sequences, merging closely related sequences to remove PCR and sequencing errors. To assign V, D and J gene segments, CDR3 sequences were aligned to IMGT reference sequences. For a sequence to be retained, a match of at least six nucleotides was required to both a V gene segment and a J gene segment. Rearrangements were called productive when the CDR3 lacked stop codons and stayed in frame with V and J; all others were non-productive. CDR3 was defined by IMGT convention, running from the second conserved V-encoded cysteine to the conserved J-encoded phenylalanine. The earlier analysis of about 570 of the donors excluded any sequence lacking an unambiguous match to a single V gene segment. In an earlier analysis of 500 to 750 of the donors, V segments were called functional above 56.7% productive rearrangements and were called segregating when the between-donor standard deviation exceeded 5%. A statistical classification framework was built for diagnosing cytomegalovirus status from the catalog of TCR beta chain sequences. In a later analysis, TCR nucleotide sequences were compared against IMGT/GENE-DB human TR gene sequences so that V and J genes could be assigned. In a later analysis, CDR3 sequences and most-parsimonious VDJ recombination scenarios were assigned using the TCRdist pipeline. A later analysis defined each TCR beta chain by its CDR3 amino acid sequence plus V-gene family, and excluded reads lacking a unique V-gene family. In a later analysis, 450 to 600 highly shared, low-generation-probability nucleotide sequences were removed to address suspected cross-contamination and a sequencing artifact. In a later analysis, a clonal expansion index for each public chain was calculated from normalized within-repertoire ranks of inferred template counts. In a later analysis, generation probabilities were computed using a VDJ recombination model fitted to out-of-frame rearrangements, and the results were checked against IGoR. A later analysis scored TCR-TCR, TCR-HLA and TCR-CMV co-occurrence with hypergeometric tests, applying a repertoire-size bias correction to TCR pairs. To estimate false discovery rates, a later analysis permuted the HLA or CMV assignments 20 times. In a later analysis, co-occurring TCRs were grouped with DBSCAN, and TCRdist sequence similarity was added when clustering was performed within HLA-allele-positive subsets. Repertoires with fewer than 30,000 or more than 120,000 public chains were left out of co-occurrence clustering, as were four to six repertoires with anomalous nucleotide sharing. In TCRdb, the immuneACCESS table is reduced to in-frame sequences with V and J assigned. These tables do not hold every clone; where another copy was compared, an unresolved V gene accounts for under half, and the others remain unexplained. The V and J calls and clone size come from that table; D and trimming were worked out from the DNA. In all, the sample holds more than 150,000 clones, and 80% of those were seen once. Together, the top ten hold about 2.1% of the sample.

Study-level results and caveats: Compared with equally common non-associated chains, HLA-associated TCR beta chains in a later analysis were more clonally expanded and had lower generation probabilities. Sequencing depth was assumed to be roughly uniform across donors in the presence/absence analyses, though that assumption may not hold. A later genetic analysis associated a missense DCLRE1C variant with V-gene and J-gene trimming of TCR beta chains, and an independent cohort replicated the association. Specific HLA alleles were associated with about 17,000 TCR beta sequences at a false discovery rate of 0.05 in a later analysis. In a later genetic analysis, fewer N-insertions in productive TCRs were reported among donors in an Asian-associated ancestry cluster than the roughly 700-donor mean. A cluster of highly shared sequence variants was judged likely to be a technical artifact of the sequencing pipeline. In both the original and validation cohorts, the classifier was reported to diagnose cytomegalovirus status with high specificity and sensitivity. According to a later analysis, most CMV-associated TCR beta chains appeared to be HLA-restricted, and the HLA associations seemed to be driven largely by CMV exposure. The study listed 164 TCR beta chains as associated with cytomegalovirus. Because some donors lacked HLA typing at each locus, the association tests relied only on the typed subset. The authors suggested that the approach could potentially be generalized to other disease states and immunological phenotypes. Because the 87-base-pair reads could not distinguish some IMGT-functional V segments, including TRBV6-2 and TRBV6-3, those segments were excluded. A later analysis found that TCR association rates varied across HLA loci, with DRB1 alleles showing the most associated TCRs and HLA-C alleles the fewest. Broadly in line with IMGT annotations, most TCR beta V segments showed up in productive rearrangements about 90% or about 30% of the time in an earlier analysis of 450 to 750 of the donors. CMV serostatus was the only immune exposure information available for the cohort. A few of the identified cytomegalovirus-associated TCR beta chains were confirmed in vitro to be specific for cytomegalovirus antigens. The earlier analysis of about 600 of the donors excluded roughly 17 rarely observed V segments, including chromosome 9 orphons, because counts were too low. Correlated functional status among segregating V segments might reflect linkage disequilibrium, but an unknown experimental factor could not be ruled out. Several of the top co-occurrence clusters appeared to be linked to parvovirus B19, influenza, CMV and Epstein-Barr virus, according to a later analysis. Strong co-occurrence of HLA alleles, especially DR and DQ, made assigning TCR associations to individual alleles difficult. Across donors, most TCR sequences were observed very rarely, whereas some public TCRs were present in many individuals. In this cohort, only TCR beta chains were sequenced, and detectable features were limited by the absence of alpha or paired-chain data. A further reported finding was that TCR beta sequences accurately predicted the HLA-A and HLA-B alleles for most subjects in the first cohort.

The cohort consisted of hundreds of healthy bone marrow donors. At the time of sampling, all cohort members were nominally healthy, though unrecorded immune exposures were likely present. The donor was CMV seronegative and was included in the group of 352 seronegative cohort members. A peripheral blood sample was provided by each donor, and peripheral blood mononuclear cells were used for TCR beta sequencing. Genomic DNA was extracted from the blood cell samples with the Qiagen DNeasy Blood Extraction Kit. The trim is 1 base for V and 2 bases for J, with a gap of 9 bases between the germline ends. Spanning cysteine to phenylalanine, the CDR3 consists of 14 amino acids. CDR3 DNA only is kept here, 42 bases in frame from base 1. Reading the germline V gene (reference sequence) gives CDR1 LNHDA and CDR2 SQIVND.

The sequence joins TRBV19 to TRBJ2-7, with TRBD1 perhaps the D gene, on 5 matching bases. The source is a woman in her twenties or thirties in good health and CMV-seronegative. The sample comprised PBMCs. The bases read TGTGCCAGTAGTATAGGACAGATCCCCTACGAGCAGTACTTC. The translation is CASSIGQIPYEQYF.